This T cell receptor beta chain stems from a study of T cells in Graves' hyperthyroidism and ophthalmopathy. The wider study: At initial diagnosis, before any treatment had begun, peripheral blood was obtained.

Study findings and constraints: In blood, most of the thyroid clonotypes expanded above 0.001 were also present.

V gave up 6 bases and J gave up 4 bases, with 4 bases separating them. Germline V gives CDR1 MNHEY, CDR2 SMNVEV (reference sequence). The CDR3 length is 11 residues. Amplification targeted TCR beta CDR3 regions from RNA transcripts. The study used the HTBI primer set for a first-round RT-PCR of the TCR CDR3. TCRdb re-called the multiplex PCR reads through MiXCR, storing one row per CDR3 protein. The sample yields approximately 520,000 distinct CDR3 sequences, around a quarter seen once. This clonotype came up many times. Its target is unknown. The gene calls are TRBV27 and TRBJ1-3; D gene uncertain. Sequenced input: blood. This TCR was recovered from a woman in her 30s with Graves' ophthalmopathy. CDR3 in DNA: TGTGCCAGCAGAGGGGGAAACACCATATATTTT. Translated, it gives CASRGGNTIYF.